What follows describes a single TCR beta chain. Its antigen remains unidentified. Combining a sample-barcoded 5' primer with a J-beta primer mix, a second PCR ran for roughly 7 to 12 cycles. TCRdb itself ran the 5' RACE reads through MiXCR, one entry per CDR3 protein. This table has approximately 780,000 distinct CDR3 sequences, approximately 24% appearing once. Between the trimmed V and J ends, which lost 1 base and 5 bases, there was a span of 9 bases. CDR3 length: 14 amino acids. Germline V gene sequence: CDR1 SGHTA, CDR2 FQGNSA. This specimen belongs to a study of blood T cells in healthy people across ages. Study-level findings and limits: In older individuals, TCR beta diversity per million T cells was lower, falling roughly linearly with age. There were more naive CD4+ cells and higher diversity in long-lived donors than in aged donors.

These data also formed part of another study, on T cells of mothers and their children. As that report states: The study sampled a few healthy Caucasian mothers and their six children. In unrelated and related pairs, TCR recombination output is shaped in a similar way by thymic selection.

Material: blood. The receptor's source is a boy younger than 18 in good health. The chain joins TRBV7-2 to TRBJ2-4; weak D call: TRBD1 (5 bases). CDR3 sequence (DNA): TGTGCCAGCAGCTTAGGTCCCAGGGAAAACATTCAGTACTTC. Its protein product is CASSLGPRENIQYF.